This T cell receptor (beta chain) was retrieved from a study of shared clonotypes between healthy human individuals. Overall study context: CD4 naive cells filled three plates per donor, CD4 memory three, CD8 naive two and CD8 memory one. Study-level results: Sorted-subset samples were not fully sequenced, rarefaction indicated.

CDR3 length equals 17 residues. Trimming took off 7 bases at V and 2 bases at J, with 21 bases between the two ends. Germline CDR1 and CDR2: WNHNN and SYGVQD (reference sequence). The repertoire was sequenced with immunoSEQ multiplex PCR; TCRdb's copy has only in-frame clones and lacks some. Seen here are about 2.1 million clones, around 93% observed once, and the top ten hold approximately 1.6%. Details on this clone: Its matching antigen is unknown.

The naive CD8 fraction comprised CD45RO-negative cells positively selected for CCR7 and excluded terminally differentiated effector memory CD45RA+ cells. The clonotype comes from a man between 18 and 29 years old in good health. Some clones in this sample may be carry-over from other donors' samples. This chain links TRBV10-1 with TRBJ2-4, with TRBD1 as a possible D gene (5 bases). The sequencing sample was made of naive CD8+ T cells from PBMCs. The CDR3 here is CASKGQVTSLSKNIQYF. DNA for the CDR3: TGCGCCAGCAAGGGGCAGGTGACGTCATTATCCAAAAACATTCAGTACTTC.